The T cell receptor (beta chain) under discussion was sequenced for a study of blood T cell repertoires in COVID-19. Study-wide context: Samples representing acute and convalescent COVID-19 were sourced from the United States, Italy and Spain. T cells, B-cell-depleted T cells, or PBMCs provided the cDNA or gDNA that served as material.

The CDR3 extends over 12 amino acids. Germline CDR1 is SNHLY and CDR2 is FYNNEI. V shed 5 bases, J shed 15 bases, and the junction held 10 bases outside the gene matches. The authors' processing: Quantification of nucleated cells was approximated via reference gene primer amplification. TCRdb's table, derived via immunoSEQ multiplex PCR, lists solely in-frame clones and lacks some. That table is the source of V, J and clone size, and D and trimming were worked out from the DNA. The data contain about 74,000 clones, about nine tenths of them singletons. Specimen: peripheral blood. The chain joins TRBV2 to TRBJ2-1; the match to TRBD1 covers 7 bases. The receptor was derived from a woman of 80 years or more with active or convalescent COVID-19. In nucleotides, the CDR3 is TGTGCCAGCAGTTCTCTCCGGGACAGCACGTTCTTC. It specifies CASSSLRDSTFF.